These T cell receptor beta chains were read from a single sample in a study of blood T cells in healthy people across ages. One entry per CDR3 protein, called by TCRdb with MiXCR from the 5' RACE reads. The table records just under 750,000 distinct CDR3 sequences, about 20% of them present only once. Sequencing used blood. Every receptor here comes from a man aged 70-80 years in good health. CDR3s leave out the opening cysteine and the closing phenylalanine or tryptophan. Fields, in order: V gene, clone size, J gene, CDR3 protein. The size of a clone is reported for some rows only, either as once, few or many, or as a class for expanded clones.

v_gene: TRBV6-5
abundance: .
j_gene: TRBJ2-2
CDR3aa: ASSYRGRFGELF

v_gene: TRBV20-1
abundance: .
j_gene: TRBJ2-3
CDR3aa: SADTGFVDTQY

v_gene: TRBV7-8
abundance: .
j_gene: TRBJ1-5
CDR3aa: ASSSRRAAQPQH

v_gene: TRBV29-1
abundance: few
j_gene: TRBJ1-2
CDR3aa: TTQGVDGYT

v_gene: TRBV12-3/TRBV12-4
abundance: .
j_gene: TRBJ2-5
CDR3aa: ASSFVGSETQY

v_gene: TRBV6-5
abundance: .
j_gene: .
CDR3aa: ASSYGGISHNEQF

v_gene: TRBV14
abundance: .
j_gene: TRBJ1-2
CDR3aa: ASSQVQGGGYT

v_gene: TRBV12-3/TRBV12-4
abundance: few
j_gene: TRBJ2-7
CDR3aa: ASSLQGIGSEQY

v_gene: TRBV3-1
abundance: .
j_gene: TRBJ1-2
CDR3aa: ASSQPGTARYNYGYT

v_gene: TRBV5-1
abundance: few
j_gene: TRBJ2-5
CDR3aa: ASSFSPAEGETQY

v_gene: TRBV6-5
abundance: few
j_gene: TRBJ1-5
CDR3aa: ASGAGSYSNQPQH

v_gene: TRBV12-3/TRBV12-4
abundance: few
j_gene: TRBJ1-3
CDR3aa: ASSPDGSSGNTIY

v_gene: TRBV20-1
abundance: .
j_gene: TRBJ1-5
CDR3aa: SARDFSGQSQPQH

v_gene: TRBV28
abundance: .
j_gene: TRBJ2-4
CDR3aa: ASSSHSGGVAKNIQY

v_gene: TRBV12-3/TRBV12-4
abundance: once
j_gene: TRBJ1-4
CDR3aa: ASGGGSPEKLF